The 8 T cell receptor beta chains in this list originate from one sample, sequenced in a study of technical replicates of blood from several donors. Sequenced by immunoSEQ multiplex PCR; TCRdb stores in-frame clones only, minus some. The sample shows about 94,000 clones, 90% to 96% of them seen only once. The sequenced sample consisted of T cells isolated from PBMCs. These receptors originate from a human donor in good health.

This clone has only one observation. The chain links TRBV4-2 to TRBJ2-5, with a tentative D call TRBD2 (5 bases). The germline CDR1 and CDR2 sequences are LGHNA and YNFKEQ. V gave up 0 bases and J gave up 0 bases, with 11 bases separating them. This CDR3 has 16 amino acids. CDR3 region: CASSQDSSGHQETQYF. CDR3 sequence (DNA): TGTGCCAGCAGCCAAGATAGCAGCGGCCACCAAGAGACCCAGTACTTC.

The CDR3 is CASSPGHSGENLPEAFF. CDR3 nucleotides: TGTGCCAGCTCACCCGGTCACTCGGGAGAGAACCTGCCTGAAGCTTTCTTT. This sequence joins TRBV18 and TRBJ1-1; no clear D. Germline V gene sequence: CDR1 KGHSH, CDR2 LQKENI. CDR3 length: 17 residues. V shed 3 bases and J shed 6 bases, with 23 bases lying between them.

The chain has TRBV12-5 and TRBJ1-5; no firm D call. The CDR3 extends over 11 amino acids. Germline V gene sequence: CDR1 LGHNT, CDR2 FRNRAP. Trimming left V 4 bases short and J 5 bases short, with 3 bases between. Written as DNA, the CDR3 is TGTGCTAGTGGTTCCTATCAGCCCCAGCATTTT. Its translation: CASGSYQPQHF.

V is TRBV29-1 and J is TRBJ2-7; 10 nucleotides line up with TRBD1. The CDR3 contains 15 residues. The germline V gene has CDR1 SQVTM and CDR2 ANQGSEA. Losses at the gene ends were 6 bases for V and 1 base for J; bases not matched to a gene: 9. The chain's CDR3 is CSVSPGTGESYEQYF. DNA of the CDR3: TGCAGCGTATCCCCCGGGACAGGGGAGTCCTACGAGCAGTACTTC.

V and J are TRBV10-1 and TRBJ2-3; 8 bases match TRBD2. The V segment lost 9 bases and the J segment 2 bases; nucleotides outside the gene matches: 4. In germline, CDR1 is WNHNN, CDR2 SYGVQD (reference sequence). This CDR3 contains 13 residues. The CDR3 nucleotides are TGCGCCAGATCGGGGGGGTCCACAGATACGCAGTATTTT. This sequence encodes CARSGGSTDTQYF.

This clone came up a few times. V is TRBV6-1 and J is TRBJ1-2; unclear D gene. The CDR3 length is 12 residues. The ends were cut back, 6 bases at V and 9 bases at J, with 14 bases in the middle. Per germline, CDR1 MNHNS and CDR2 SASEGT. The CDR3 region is CASRDSGASYTF. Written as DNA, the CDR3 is TGTGCCAGCAGGGATAGCGGAGCAAGCTACACCTTC.

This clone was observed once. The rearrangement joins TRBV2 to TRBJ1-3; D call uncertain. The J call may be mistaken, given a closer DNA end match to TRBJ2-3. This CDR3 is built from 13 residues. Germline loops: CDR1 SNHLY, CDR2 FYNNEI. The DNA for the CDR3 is TGTGCCAGCTCCCAGACCCTGCCTAGAACGCAGTATTTT. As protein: CASSQTLPRTQYF.

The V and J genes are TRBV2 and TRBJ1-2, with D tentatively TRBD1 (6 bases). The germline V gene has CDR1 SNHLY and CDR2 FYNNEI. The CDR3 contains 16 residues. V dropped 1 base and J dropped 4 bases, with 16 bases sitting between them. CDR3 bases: TGTGCCAGCAGTGAAGGGACAGTTGGCCCGGTCTATGGCTACACCTTC. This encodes CASSEGTVGPVYGYTF.